The 27 T cell receptor beta chains given below trace back to one sample, sequenced in a study of T cells in women clearing cervical HPV infection. Clones were sequenced by immunoSEQ multiplex PCR, and TCRdb holds only the in-frame ones, with some missing. The sample includes under 45,000 clones. The sample consisted of blood buffy coat. These receptors were taken from a woman between 18 and 75 years old with a cervical HPV16 infection that either progressed to CIN3+ or cleared (not recorded which).

About this clone itself: Read coverage stops 3 residues before the CDR3 terminus; the germline J gene supplies the remainder. The rearrangement joins TRBV19 to TRBJ2-7; D may be TRBD1 (6 bases). CDR1 LNHDA and CDR2 SQIVND come from the germline V gene (reference sequence). V dropped 4 bases and J dropped 0 bases, with 10 bases sitting between them. CDR3 length equals 14 residues. The CDR3 is CASSTSGASYEQYF. CDR3 DNA, as far as it was read: TGTGCCAGTAGTACCTCAGGGGCCTCCTACGAG.

As for this clone: Coverage ceases 3 residues before the CDR3 finishes, and the germline J gene fills in the end. This chain connects TRBV27 to TRBJ2-1; D perhaps matches TRBD2 (6 bases). The length of the CDR3 is 15 residues. Germline assignment: CDR1 MNHEY and CDR2 SMNVEV (reference sequence). Trimming removed 2 bases at V and 7 bases at J, with 15 bases between. This chain's CDR3 is CASSLPGVGLNEQFF. The sequenced part of the CDR3 DNA is TGTGCCAGCAGTTTACCGGGAGTGGGGCTTAATGAG.

Remarks on this clone: The read finishes 3 residues shy of the CDR3 end, and the germline J gene is used to complete it. The V gene is TRBV7-3, the J gene TRBJ2-1; 7 bases line up with TRBD2. The CDR3 runs 16 residues. CDR1 is SGHTA and CDR2 is FQGTGA in the germline V gene. The trim removed 3 bases at V and 6 bases at J, leaving 11 bases unmatched. CDR3 DNA, as far as it was read: TGTGCCAGCAGCTTTACCCGGGACTCGGGAGGCAATGAG. Its protein is CASSFTRDSGGNE. The CDR3 as a whole reads CASSFTRDSGGNEQFF.

Remarks on this clone: Read data end 3 residues before the CDR3 end; the end is taken from the germline J gene. The rearrangement uses TRBV5-1 and TRBJ2-3, with 11 bases matching TRBD1. The germline CDR1 and CDR2 sequences are SGHRS and YFSETQ. The CDR3 contains 17 residues. CDR3 sequence reads: CASSTGERTGGGETQYF. The DNA read from the CDR3 is TGCGCCAGCAGCACAGGCGAGAGGACAGGGGGCGGAGAGACG.

In regard to this clone: The read finishes 3 residues shy of the CDR3 end, and the germline J gene is used to complete it. The genes are TRBV19 and TRBJ2-3; tentatively, D is TRBD1 (6 bases). The germline V gene has CDR1 LNHDA and CDR2 SQIVND (reference sequence). The CDR3 length is 15 residues. V was shortened by 5 bases and J by 0 bases, with 12 bases between the two germline ends. CDR3 DNA (partial): TGTGCCAGTAGTGGACAGTCGAAAAGCACAGATACG. Amino acid sequence: CASSGQSKSTDT. The full CDR3 reads CASSGQSKSTDTQYF.

Comment on this clone: Coverage ceases 3 residues before the CDR3 finishes, and the germline J gene fills in the end. The chain recombines TRBV5-1 with TRBJ2-3; TRBD2 agrees at 7 bases. The CDR3 runs 14 residues. With V trimmed by 9 bases and J by 4 bases, 11 bases remained unmatched. Germline CDR1 and CDR2: SGHRS and YFSETQ. Incomplete CDR3 DNA: TGCGCCACCGGGACTACCCCCGCGGCAGATACG. It encodes CATGTTPAADT. The full CDR3 protein reads CATGTTPAADTQYF.

Comment on this clone: The read stops 3 residues short of the end of the CDR3; the missing end is completed from the germline J gene. The rearrangement joins TRBV20-1 to TRBJ2-1, with 7 positions matching TRBD2. Germline V gene sequence: CDR1 DFQATT, CDR2 SNEGSKA (reference sequence). The V and J ends lost 0 bases and 9 bases, in that order; junction bases with no gene match: 11. The CDR3 is 15 residues long. CDR3 bases read: TGCAGTGCTAGAGATCTGCGGGAGAGCATGGGTGAG. This sequence encodes CSARDLRESMGE. The CDR3 reads in full as CSARDLRESMGEQFF.

To note about this clone: The read halts 3 residues ahead of the CDR3 end, with the missing end drawn from the germline J gene. This chain uses TRBV5-1 with TRBJ2-1, with 11 bases lining up with TRBD1. The CDR3 is made up of 17 amino acids. V lost 2 bases and J lost 5; bases outside the gene matches: 9. The germline V gene encodes CDR1 SGHRS and CDR2 YFSETQ. The CDR3 bases that were read are TGCGCCAGCAGCTTCGCTGGAGGGGGACAGGGGGACAATGAG. Encoded protein: CASSFAGGGQGDNE. Given in full, the CDR3 is CASSFAGGGQGDNEQFF.

About this clone: From the germline J gene comes the end of the CDR3, since the read stops 3 residues before it. This chain uses TRBV30 with TRBJ2-4; 7 nucleotides agree with TRBD2. The germline CDR1 and CDR2 sequences are GTSNPN and SVGIG (reference sequence). The CDR3 sequence is 14 residues long. Partial CDR3 DNA: TGTGCCTGGAATAGGCCCTCCGGGGACTATGGT. Translation: CAWNRPSGDYG. The whole CDR3 region reads CAWNRPSGDYGQYF.

With respect to this clone: The CDR3 goes on 3 residues after the read ends, and that part is filled in from the germline J gene. The V gene is TRBV20-1, the J gene TRBJ2-5; D possibly corresponds to TRBD2 (5 bases). The germline V gene encodes CDR1 DFQATT and CDR2 SNEGSKA (reference sequence). The CDR3 has 14 residues. Trimming shortened V by 1 base and J by 2 bases, and 11 bases separated the two germline ends. CDR3 bases read: TGCAGTGCTAGAGGGAGTCTAGCACAAGAGACC. Its translation: CSARGSLAQET. The whole CDR3 region reads CSARGSLAQETQYF.

About this clone: Sequencing ends 3 residues short of the CDR3 end; the germline J gene provides the rest. The chain couples TRBV7-2 to TRBJ2-1, with TRBD1 matching 9 bases. The CDR3 spans 15 residues. J was trimmed by 8 bases and V by 4 bases; bases with no gene match: 9. Looked up from germline, CDR1 is SGHTA and CDR2 is FQGNSA. This CDR3 reads CASSSYNRGQDEQFF. The CDR3 DNA, read in part, is TGTGCCAGCAGCTCTTACAACAGGGGGCAGGATGAG.

Concerning this clone: The read ends 3 residues before the CDR3 terminus; that terminus is restored from the germline J gene. V is TRBV30 and J is TRBJ1-1, with 7 bases that match TRBD1. J was trimmed by 3 bases and V by 8 bases; bases with no gene match: 6. CDR3 size: 12 residues. The germline CDR1 and CDR2 sequences are GTSNPN and SVGIG (reference sequence). CDR3 DNA (partial): TGTGCCGAGACCAGGGGGGACACTGAA. This translates into CAETRGDTE. The full CDR3 protein is CAETRGDTEAFF.

Its frequency marks this clone as medium-sized. Sequencing ends 3 residues short of the CDR3 end; the germline J gene provides the rest. The chain recombines TRBV18 with TRBJ2-3, with TRBD2 matching 10 bases. The trim removed 3 bases at V and 2 bases at J, leaving 5 bases unmatched. CDR3 size: 16 residues. Per the germline V gene, CDR1 is KGHSH and CDR2 is LQKENI. CDR3 amino acids: CASSPTSGNPTDTQYF. The CDR3 bases that were read are TGTGCCAGCTCACCTACTAGCGGGAATCCCACAGATACG.

Concerning this clone itself: Read coverage stops 3 residues before the CDR3 terminus; the germline J gene supplies the remainder. V and J are TRBV29-1 and TRBJ2-3, with 8 bases fitting TRBD2. The CDR3 sequence is 14 residues long. With 4 bases clipped from V and 4 bases from J, the junction kept 7 bases outside the gene matches. Germline V gene sequence: CDR1 SQVTM, CDR2 ANQGSEA. CDR3 bases read: TGCAGCGTTGTGGGACTAGTGGTTGCAGATACG. Its translation is CSVVGLVVADT. The entire CDR3 reads CSVVGLVVADTQYF.

In the case of this clone: The read finishes 3 residues shy of the CDR3 end, and the germline J gene is used to complete it. The V and J genes are TRBV4-1 and TRBJ2-5; a weak D match, TRBD2 (5 bases). The CDR3 is 16 residues long. Germline CDR1 is MGHRA and CDR2 is YSYEKL. Trimming removed 0 bases from V and 1 base from J, with 12 bases in between. The sequenced CDR3 bases are TGCGCCAGCAGCCAAGAGGGGTTCGGGGTCCAAGAGACC. It encodes CASSQEGFGVQET. The CDR3, in full, reads CASSQEGFGVQETQYF.

On this clone itself: The read finishes 3 residues shy of the CDR3 end, and the germline J gene is used to complete it. The genes are TRBV5-1 and TRBJ2-4, with 7 bases that match TRBD1. The CDR3 covers 14 residues. CDR1 is SGHRS and CDR2 is YFSETQ in the germline V gene. CDR3: CASRDRLTNYGQYF. The sequenced part of the CDR3 DNA is TGCGCCAGCAGGGACAGGTTAACTAACTATGGT.

As concerns this clone: Coverage ceases 3 residues before the CDR3 finishes, and the germline J gene fills in the end. This chain connects TRBV5-1 to TRBJ2-5; the match to TRBD1 covers 8 bases. Germline CDR1 reads SGHRS; CDR2 reads YFSETQ. The V segment lost 1 base and the J segment 4 bases; nucleotides outside the gene matches: 9. The CDR3 contains 16 residues. Incomplete CDR3 DNA: TGCGCCAGCAGCTTGTCCCCGACAGGGGTGAGAGAGACC. It translates to CASSLSPTGVRET. The whole CDR3 reads CASSLSPTGVRETQYF.

Concerning this clone: The CDR3 end is not reached by the read, which stops 3 residues before it; the germline J gene fills it in. The chain recombines TRBV19 with TRBJ2-3; D possibly corresponds to TRBD2 (6 bases). This CDR3 contains 12 residues. Trimming took off 7 bases at V and 4 bases at J, with 9 bases between the two ends. Germline CDR1 reads LNHDA; CDR2 reads SQIVND (reference sequence). The CDR3 here is CASKEGADTQYF. CDR3 bases read: TGTGCCAGTAAGGAGGGTGCAGATACG.

Details on this clone: Read sequence stops 3 residues before the CDR3 end, and the germline J gene provides the missing end. The gene calls are TRBV6-2 or TRBV6-3 and TRBJ2-7; 8 bases are a match to TRBD1. This CDR3 has 14 residues. CDR1 MNHEY and CDR2 SVGEGT come from the germline V gene. The V and J ends lost 6 bases and 4 bases, in that order; junction bases with no gene match: 8. The DNA read from the CDR3 is TGTGCCAGCAGCCCCCAGGGGGCACAATACGAG. Encoded protein: CASSPQGAQYE. The whole CDR3 is CASSPQGAQYEQYF.

About this clone: The read falls 3 residues short of the CDR3 end, and the missing part is taken from the germline J gene. The rearrangement joins TRBV7-2 to TRBJ2-5; 7 bases match TRBD2. From germline, CDR1 is SGHTA and CDR2 FQGNSA. CDR3 size: 15 residues. Trimming cost V 6 bases and J 6 bases; bases outside gene matches: 13. CDR3 region: CASRSAERGGKTQYF. The sequenced CDR3 bases are TGTGCCAGCAGGTCCGCCGAAAGGGGAGGGAAGACC.

As to this clone: The DNA ends 3 residues before the CDR3 does, and the rest of the CDR3 is filled in from the germline J gene. This chain connects TRBV5-4 to TRBJ1-6, with a possible D match to TRBD1 (5 bases). The germline V and J ends were trimmed by 7 bases and 9 bases, with 14 bases remaining between them. Germline assignment: CDR1 SGHNT and CDR2 YYREEE (reference sequence). CDR3 length: 13 amino acids. CDR3: CASRRGSGSPLHF. The DNA read from the CDR3 is TGTGCCAGCCGAAGGGGTTCGGGTTCACCC. The full variable domain, rest sourced from reference TRBV5-4 and TRBJ1-6, is ETGVTQSPTHLIKTRGQQVTLRCSSQSGHNTVSWYQQALGQGPQFIFQYYREEENGRGNFPPRFSGLQFPNYSSELNVNALELDDSALYLCASRRGSGSPLHFGNGTRLTVT.

To note about this clone: The read ends 3 residues early relative to the CDR3; the germline J gene fills the gap. The chain uses TRBV5-1 and TRBJ2-6; D uncertain. This CDR3 is built from 14 residues. The V and J ends lost 4 bases and 2 bases respectively, with 7 bases between them. Germline assignment: CDR1 SGHRS and CDR2 YFSETQ. This CDR3 is CASSPNAGANVLTF. Incomplete CDR3 DNA: TGCGCCAGCAGCCCCAATGCTGGGGCCAACGTC.

Comment on this clone: The sequence runs out 3 residues before the end of the CDR3; the remainder is reconstructed from the germline J gene. The chain has TRBV18 and TRBJ1-4; 9 bases align to TRBD1. Looked up from germline, CDR1 is KGHSH and CDR2 is LQKENI. The J segment lost 7 bases and the V segment lost 5 bases, leaving 8 bases of the junction unmatched. This CDR3 is built from 15 residues. CDR3 bases read: TGTGCCAGCTCATCAGGACAGGGGAATACTGAAAAA. Translating it yields CASSSGQGNTEK. The entire CDR3 protein is CASSSGQGNTEKLFF.

Concerning this clone: The sequenced fragment ends 3 residues before the CDR3 boundary, so the rest is inferred from the germline J gene. Other DNA sequences of this sample code for an identical CDR3. The genes are TRBV19 and TRBJ1-4; tentatively, D is TRBD1 (6 bases). CDR1 and CDR2 from the germline V gene are LNHDA and SQIVND (reference sequence). This CDR3 contains 16 residues. This CDR3 reads CASSLPTSTGGEQLFF. Incomplete CDR3 DNA: TGTGCCAGTAGTCTACCTACTTCGACAGGAGGCGAACAA.

In the case of this clone: The read terminates 3 residues ahead of where the CDR3 ends, so the germline J gene completes it. The gene calls are TRBV7-9 and TRBJ2-5, with 8 bases fitting TRBD1. Trimming removed 5 bases from V and 4 bases from J; junction bases left unmatched: 9. The CDR3 has 15 residues. Germline CDR1 SEHNR, CDR2 FQNEAQ (reference sequence). The CDR3 DNA, read in part, is TGTGCCAGCAGCCCTCCCAGGGGGCGGGGAGAGACC. The encoded protein is CASSPPRGRGET. The entire CDR3 protein reads CASSPPRGRGETQYF.

The CDR3 bases that were read are TGCGCCAGCAGCTTGTCAACAGGGGGGGATGCAACTAATGAAAAA. This sequence encodes CASSLSTGGDATNEK. The entire CDR3 is CASSLSTGGDATNEKLFF. The J gene is TRBJ1-4, the V gene TRBV5-1; 8 bases match TRBD1. The missing CDR3 end, 3 residues past where the read stops, is filled in from the germline J gene. This CDR3 is 18 amino acids long. CDR1 and CDR2 (germline): SGHRS, YFSETQ. Trimming took 1 base from V and 0 from J; bases not matched to a gene: 8.

Points on this clone: The observed sequence ends 3 residues before the CDR3 terminus, with the missing tail filled in from the germline J gene. The chain uses TRBV20-1 and TRBJ2-3; 13 bases align to TRBD2. The CDR3 length is 15 residues. V shed 0 bases and J 6 bases; nucleotides not matched to a gene: 3. The V gene's germline CDR1 is DFQATT and CDR2 SNEGSKA (reference sequence). CDR3 DNA, as far as it was read: TGCAGTGCTAGAGATACTAGCGGGAGGGGGGATACG. Amino acids: CSARDTSGRGDT. The whole CDR3 region reads CSARDTSGRGDTQYF.